These 27 T cell receptor beta chains were all obtained from the same sample, sequenced in a study of blood T cells in healthy people across ages. Combining a sample-barcoded 5' primer with a J-beta primer mix, a second PCR ran for about 7 to 11 cycles. TCRdb reprocessed the 5' RACE reads with MiXCR, giving one entry per CDR3 protein. The table records about 780,000 distinct CDR3 sequences, more than 35% of them present only once. The sample taken for sequencing was blood. The origin of the receptors is a man older than 75 in good health.

J is TRBJ2-3 and V is TRBV28; 9 positions match TRBD2. CDR3 size: 16 residues. Germline V gene data show CDR1 as MDHEN and CDR2 as SYDVKM. V shed 7 bases and J 1 base; nucleotides not matched to a gene: 9. CDR3 nucleotides: TGTGCCAGCACCCGGTCGATAGCGGGAGGCACAGATACGCAGTATTTT. Its translation: CASTRSIAGGTDTQYF.

This clonotype has only a few counts. This sequence joins TRBV7-2 and TRBJ1-2; tentatively, D is TRBD1 (5 bases). CDR3 length equals 15 residues. Trimming removed 0 bases from V and 4 bases from J, with 12 bases in between. Per germline, CDR1 SGHTA and CDR2 FQGNSA. CDR3 nucleotide sequence: TGTGCCAGCAGCTTAGCGCTCCGGGGCCCCTATGGCTACACCTTC. As protein: CASSLALRGPYGYTF.

The V gene is TRBV5-5, the J gene TRBJ2-5, with D maybe TRBD2 (6 bases). Germline V CDR1 and CDR2: SGHKS, YYEKEE (reference sequence). The CDR3 runs to 15 residues. Between the trimmed V and J ends, which lost 0 bases and 1 base, there was a span of 10 bases. The CDR3 is CASSLVQEGQETQYF. The CDR3 DNA follows: TGTGCCAGCAGCTTGGTGCAGGAGGGCCAAGAGACCCAGTACTTC.

The chain uses TRBV12-3 or TRBV12-4 and TRBJ1-2; 12 bases fit TRBD1. V lost 6 bases, J lost 10 bases, and 6 bases stayed unmatched. The CDR3 contains 13 residues. The chain's CDR3 is CASRWGQGADYTF. The CDR3 coding sequence is TGTGCCAGCAGATGGGGACAGGGGGCCGACTACACCTTC.

Turning to this clonotype: A much larger clone lies one base from this, so it may be a read error. The J gene is TRBJ2-3, the V gene TRBV4-3; D gene uncertain. This CDR3 spans 14 amino acids. Germline V gives CDR1 LGHNA, CDR2 YSLEER. V was clipped by 2 bases and J by 4 bases, with 10 bases between them. The CDR3 here is CASSQRLTPDTQYF. CDR3 nucleotide sequence: TGCGCCAGCAGCCAACGTCTTACCCCAGATACGCAGTATTTT.

The V call is TRBV5-1, the J call TRBJ1-1, with 9 bases identical to TRBD1. The CDR3 totals 14 residues. V lost 5 bases, J lost 3 bases, and 5 bases stayed unmatched. From germline, CDR1 is SGHRS and CDR2 YFSETQ. The CDR3 spells CASRIQGADTEAFF. The CDR3 nucleotides are TGCGCCAGCAGGATACAGGGGGCTGACACTGAAGCTTTCTTT.

In this sample, this clonotype turned up once. Since a much larger clone is just one base distant, this may be a read error. The chain joins TRBV10-3 to TRBJ2-1, with 13 bases fitting TRBD2. The CDR3 consists of 17 residues. J gave up 13 bases and V 0 bases, and 12 bases lay outside the gene matches. Per germline, CDR1 ENHRY and CDR2 SYGVKD. The DNA of the CDR3 is TGTGCCATCAGTGAGTCGAGGACTAGCGGGAGAGGGGAGACCCAGTTCTTC. Protein sequence: CAISESRTSGRGETQFF.

The chain joins TRBV20-1 to TRBJ2-3, with D maybe TRBD1 (5 bases). Germline-derived CDR1 and CDR2 are DFQATT and SNEGSKA (reference sequence). The CDR3 loop spans 14 amino acids. Between the trimmed V and J ends, which lost 3 bases and 4 bases, there was a span of 14 bases. The CDR3 sequence is CSARDMSKADTQYF. The CDR3 region has the DNA TGCAGTGCTAGGGACATGTCTAAGGCAGATACGCAGTATTTT.

This clonotype was observed many times. The chain uses TRBV14 and TRBJ2-7, with D possibly matching TRBD1 (6 bases). The CDR3 totals 16 residues. The V and J ends lost 3 bases and 5 bases respectively, with 20 bases between them. CDR1 SGHDN and CDR2 FVKESK come from the germline V gene. CDR3 DNA sequence: TGTGCCAGCAGCCAGCTGGACAGCGGAAAGTTACACGAGCAGTACTTC. This encodes CASSQLDSGKLHEQYF.

This sequence joins TRBV12-3 or TRBV12-4 and TRBJ2-7; D gene uncertain. V was pared by 3 bases and J by 5 bases, with 8 bases between. CDR3 length equals 12 residues. CDR3 sequence: CASSFPVDEQYF. DNA for the CDR3: TGTGCCAGCAGTTTTCCCGTCGACGAGCAGTACTTC.

This clonotype was picked up a small number of times. The rearrangement links TRBV29-1 to TRBJ2-5, with a weak D call TRBD1 (7 bases). V shed 1 base and J shed 5 bases, with 17 bases lying between them. The CDR3 is made up of 15 amino acids. Germline lookup yields CDR1 SQVTM and CDR2 ANQGSEA. As DNA, the CDR3 is TGCAGCGTTGAAGTGAGGCCACAGGGGAGGGAGACCCAGTACTTC. Translated, it gives CSVEVRPQGRETQYF.

This clonotype was found a few times. V usage is TRBV10-3 and J usage is TRBJ1-2, with D possibly TRBD1 on 5 matching bases. CDR1 is ENHRY and CDR2 is SYGVKD in the germline V gene. The length of the CDR3 is 15 residues. V gave up 3 bases and J gave up 6 bases, with 17 bases separating them. The CDR3, as DNA: TGTGCCATCAGTGATCCCCAACGGGGGACGAATGGCTACACCTTC. It encodes CAISDPQRGTNGYTF.

This clonotype occurred once. This chain joins TRBV14 and TRBJ2-4; D unresolved. The CDR3 contains 12 residues. V shed 5 bases and J shed 10 bases, with 12 bases lying between them. The germline V gene has CDR1 SGHDN and CDR2 FVKESK. CDR3 sequence: CASSANRGIQYF. CDR3 coding DNA: TGTGCCAGCAGCGCCAACCGTGGGATTCAGTACTTC.

To note about this clonotype: Given a much more abundant clone one base away, this may be a read error. The genes are TRBV12-3 or TRBV12-4 and TRBJ2-1; D is perhaps TRBD2 (5 bases). This CDR3 contains 13 residues. CDR3 region: CAGRSDARDEQFF. The CDR3 DNA reads as TGTGCCGGCAGGTCGGACGCGCGGGATGAGCAGTTCTTC.

V gene TRBV7-2 combines with J gene TRBJ2-3, with D possibly matching TRBD2 (6 bases). The ends were cut back, 5 bases at V and 4 bases at J, with 16 bases in the middle. The CDR3 loop spans 15 amino acids. CDR1 and CDR2 (germline): SGHTA, FQGNSA. CDR3 bases: TGTGCCAGCAGCCCTCGAACGGGAGTTGCAGATACGCAGTATTTT. This gives the protein CASSPRTGVADTQYF.

This clonotype was seen a handful of times. The rearrangement uses TRBV21-1 and TRBJ2-7. TRBV21-1 is deemed a pseudogene. This CDR3 is built from 13 residues. CDR3 nucleotide sequence: TGTGCCAGCAGCAACGGGAGGGCCTACGAGCAGTACTTC. Translating it yields CASSNGRAYEQYF.

The chain recombines TRBV28 with TRBJ2-1; the match to TRBD2 covers 11 bases. The germline V gene has CDR1 MDHEN and CDR2 SYDVKM. V dropped 2 bases and J dropped 4; count of bases not matched to a gene: 10. The CDR3 extends over 18 amino acids. The CDR3 DNA follows: TGTGCCAGCAGTTTACCAGGGGTCGGGACTAGCGGTTACAATGAGCAGTTCTTC. This gives the protein CASSLPGVGTSGYNEQFF.

The chain employs TRBV27 and TRBJ2-4, with TRBD1 matching over 7 bases. The J call is doubtful: the DNA matches TRBJ2-7 better. Germline V lookup: CDR1 MNHEY, CDR2 SMNVEV (reference sequence). CDR3 size: 16 residues. Here the CDR3 reads CASKGIGGLNSYEQYF. The CDR3 DNA reads as TGTGCCAGCAAAGGGATAGGGGGCCTAAACTCCTACGAGCAGTACTTC.

The rearrangement links TRBV21-1 to TRBJ2-1; no check of the table's D call, TRBD2, against the DNA was made. TRBV21-1 is termed a pseudogene. This CDR3 spans 16 amino acids. This CDR3 is CASSKVCSGRGNEQFF. The CDR3 DNA follows: TGTGCCAGCAGCAAAGTTTGCAGCGGGAGGGGTAATGAGCAGTTCTTC.

This clonotype occurred many times. The chain is built from TRBV20-1 and TRBJ2-3; TRBD1 matches at 7 bases. The V and J ends lost 3 bases and 7 bases, in that order; junction bases with no gene match: 16. CDR1 is DFQATT, CDR2 SNEGSKA, per germline (reference sequence). The CDR3 runs 16 residues. The CDR3 DNA follows: TGCAGTGCTAGCCCCCCGGGACAGCCCTCCCCAAATACGCAGTATTTT. Its protein is CSASPPGQPSPNTQYF.

This clonotype was detected ten times or more. The rearrangement links TRBV28 to TRBJ2-2; 7 nucleotides agree with TRBD2. In germline, CDR1 is MDHEN, CDR2 SYDVKM. V was pared by 2 bases and J by 3 bases, with 3 bases of the junction left unmatched. This CDR3 is built from 15 residues. The CDR3 here is CASSLGLADTGELFF. CDR3 sequence (DNA): TGTGCCAGCAGTTTAGGGCTAGCGGACACCGGGGAGCTGTTTTTT.

This clonotype was seen more than once but under ten times. This may be a read error, as it is one base from a much larger clone. The chain recombines TRBV7-9 with TRBJ2-1; TRBD1 matches 7 bases. Germline CDR1 reads SEHNR; CDR2 reads FQNEAQ (reference sequence). V trimming: 6 bases; J trimming: 13 bases; junction bases outside the gene matches: 12. The CDR3 has 13 residues. Here the CDR3 reads CASRTGFEETQFF. In DNA form, the CDR3 reads TGTGCCAGCAGGACAGGGTTTGAAGAGACCCAGTTCTTC.

This clonotype was recorded a few times. DNA of the CDR3: TGTGCCAGCTCAAAAGGAGGGGGAGTCGACGAGCAGTACTTC. Amino acid sequence: CASSKGGGVDEQYF. The chain links TRBV18 to TRBJ2-7; D might be TRBD1 or TRBD2, each matching 6 bases. Germline values: CDR1 KGHSH, CDR2 LQKENI. The CDR3 extends over 14 amino acids. Trimming took off 5 bases at V and 5 bases at J, with 16 bases between the two ends.

This clonotype has just a few counts. The chain links TRBV20-1 to TRBJ2-4; 7 bases line up with TRBD1. Judging by the DNA end, TRBJ2-7 fits better; the J call may be wrong. The CDR3 has 13 amino acids. Germline V gives CDR1 DFQATT, CDR2 SNEGSKA (reference sequence). The CDR3 DNA is TGCAGTGCTAGTGGACAGGCCCCCTACGAGCAGTACTTC. This sequence encodes CSASGQAPYEQYF.

The genes are TRBV20-1 and TRBJ2-7; no firm D call. CDR3 size: 13 residues. Trimming removed 0 bases from V and 4 bases from J, with 10 bases in between. Germline V gene sequence: CDR1 DFQATT, CDR2 SNEGSKA (reference sequence). CDR3 sequence (DNA): TGCAGTGCTAGAGATGGAACCCGATACGAGCAGTACTTC. It translates to CSARDGTRYEQYF.

Comments on this clonotype: Germline and junction disagree at one end, which may indicate a read error. The V and J genes are TRBV4-2 and TRBJ1-2; perhaps TRBD1 as D (6 bases). The CDR3 consists of 16 residues. The germline gives CDR1 LGHNA, CDR2 YNFKEQ. The CDR3 here is CASSQDRRGAQSGYTF. For the CDR3, the DNA is TGTGCCAGCAGTCAAGATCGACGGGGGGCTCAATCGGGCTACACCTTC.

This rearrangement joins TRBV3-1 to TRBJ2-1; 9 bases match TRBD2. The length of the CDR3 is 16 residues. The ends lost 0 bases at V and 8 bases at J; junction bases unmatched: 8. Germline values: CDR1 LGHDT, CDR2 YNNKEL (reference sequence). CDR3 nucleotides: TGTGCCAGCAGCCAAGATCCGACGAGCGGGAGGCATGAGCAGTTCTTC. Protein: CASSQDPTSGRHEQFF.